The clone carrying this T cell receptor (beta chain) was counted between two and nine times. What it binds is not known. CDR1 is PRHDT, CDR2 FYEKMQ, per germline (reference sequence). The V end was cut by 1 base, the J end by 1 base, with 11 bases between. CDR3 length: 16 amino acids. This sample was included in a study of brain T cells in children with intractable seizures. Profiling relied on immunoSEQ multiplex PCR, and the TCRdb table lists in-frame clones only, not all of them. This table holds tens of thousands of clones, 93% found once. The sequenced cases were selected for having the highest brain T cell transcript signatures. Whole-study results and caveats: Pre- and post-surgery blood differed in depth, so pre-surgery absences may be undersampling.

J is TRBJ1-5 and V is TRBV13, with D perhaps matching TRBD1 (5 bases). The sequencing used peripheral blood, collected at surgery. The clonotype originates from a boy in the first two years of life with tuberous sclerosis and intractable seizures. DNA of the CDR3: TGTGCCAGCAGCTTAGCAGCATGGGGGAGCAATCAGCCCCAGCATTTT. Translating gives CASSLAAWGSNQPQHF.